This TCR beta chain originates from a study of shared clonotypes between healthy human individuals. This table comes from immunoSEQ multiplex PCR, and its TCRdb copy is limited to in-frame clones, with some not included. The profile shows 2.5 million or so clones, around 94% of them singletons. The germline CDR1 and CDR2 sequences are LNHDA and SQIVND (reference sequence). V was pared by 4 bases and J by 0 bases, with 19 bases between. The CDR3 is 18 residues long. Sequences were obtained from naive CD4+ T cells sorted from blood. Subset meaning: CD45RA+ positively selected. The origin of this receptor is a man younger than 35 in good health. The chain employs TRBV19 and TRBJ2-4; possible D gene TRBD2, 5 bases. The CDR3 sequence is CASSTGGRGNLAKNIQYF. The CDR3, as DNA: TGTGCCAGTAGTACTGGAGGACGGGGAAATCTAGCCAAAAACATTCAGTACTTC.